This T cell receptor beta chain appears in the sequencing data of a study of human T cells and chemical hapten exposure. Study information: There were weekly diphenylcyclopropenone doses to the scalp for patients throughout the roughly 24-week study.

This clonotype was counted only a few times. A single record per CDR3 protein comes from TCRdb applying MiXCR to the RACE reads. This table holds around 34,000 distinct CDR3 sequences, 6% to 7% found once. Regarding time point: patch test 1, 2 weeks after DPC sensitization. Treatment defined: therapeutic diphenylcyclopropenone sensitization with weekly scalp DPC. Whole blood that had not been fractionated was the source of extracted total RNA. At patch-test visits, sampling came before the patch test. The CDR3 has 14 residues. Germline CDR1 is MDHEN and CDR2 is SYDVKM. Trimming cost V 3 bases and J 3 bases, with 9 bases left between them.

The chain links TRBV28 to TRBJ1-5; D ambiguous. The sample here was whole blood, taken in connection with sensitization to the hapten diphenylcyclopropenone (DPC). This sequence originates from a woman younger than 45 with alopecia areata. Some clones in this sample may be carry-over from other donors' samples. Here the CDR3 reads CASSFGVINQPQHF. Written as DNA, the CDR3 is TGTGCCAGCAGTTTCGGGGTCATCAATCAGCCCCAGCATTTT.